This TCR beta chain stems from a study of patients and donors after allogeneic stem cell transplantation. Germline V CDR1 and CDR2: SGHVT, SQSDAQ. This CDR3 is built from 13 residues. V lost 8 bases, J lost 5 bases, and 8 bases stayed unmatched. From the RT-PCR reads, TCRdb called clonotypes with MiXCR, one entry per CDR3 protein. The sample has about 400,000 distinct CDR3 sequences; about a sixth are singletons. V and J are TRBV7-4 and TRBJ2-7; 8 positions match TRBD1. Source material: blood, either unsorted or a sorted T cell fraction (not recorded which). The sequence was collected from a human donor who was either an allogeneic HSCT recipient or a stem cell or donor lymphocyte infusion donor (not recorded which). It is not recorded whose cells these are; they may come from a transplant donor. In DNA form, the CDR3 reads TGTGCCAGCCGGTGGACAGGGACGCACGAGCAGTACTTC. Protein: CASRWTGTHEQYF.